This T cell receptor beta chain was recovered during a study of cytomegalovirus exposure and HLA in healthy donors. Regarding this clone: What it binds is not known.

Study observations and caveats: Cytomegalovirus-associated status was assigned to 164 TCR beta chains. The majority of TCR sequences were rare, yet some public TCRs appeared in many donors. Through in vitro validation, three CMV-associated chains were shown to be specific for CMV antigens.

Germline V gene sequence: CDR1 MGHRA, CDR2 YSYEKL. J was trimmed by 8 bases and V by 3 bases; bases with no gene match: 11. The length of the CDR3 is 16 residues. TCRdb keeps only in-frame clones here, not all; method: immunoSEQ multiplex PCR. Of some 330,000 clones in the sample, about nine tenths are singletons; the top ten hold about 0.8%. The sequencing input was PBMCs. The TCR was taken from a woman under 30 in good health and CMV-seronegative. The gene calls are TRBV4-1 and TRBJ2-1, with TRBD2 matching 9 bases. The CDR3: CASSQQESGGRDEQFF. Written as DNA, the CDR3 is TGCGCCAGCAGCCAGCAGGAGAGCGGGGGGAGGGATGAGCAGTTCTTC.